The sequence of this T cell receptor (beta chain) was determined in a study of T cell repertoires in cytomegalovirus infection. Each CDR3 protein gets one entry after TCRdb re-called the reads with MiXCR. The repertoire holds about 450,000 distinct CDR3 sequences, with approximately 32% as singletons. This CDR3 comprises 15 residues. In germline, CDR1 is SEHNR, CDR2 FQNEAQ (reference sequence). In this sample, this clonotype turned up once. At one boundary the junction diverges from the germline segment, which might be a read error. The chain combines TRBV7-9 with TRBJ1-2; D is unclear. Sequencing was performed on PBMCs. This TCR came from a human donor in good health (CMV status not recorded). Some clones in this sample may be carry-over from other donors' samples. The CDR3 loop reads CDSSLGWLQADGYTF. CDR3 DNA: TGTGACAGCAGCTTAGGTTGGCTGCAGGCGGATGGCTACACCTTC.